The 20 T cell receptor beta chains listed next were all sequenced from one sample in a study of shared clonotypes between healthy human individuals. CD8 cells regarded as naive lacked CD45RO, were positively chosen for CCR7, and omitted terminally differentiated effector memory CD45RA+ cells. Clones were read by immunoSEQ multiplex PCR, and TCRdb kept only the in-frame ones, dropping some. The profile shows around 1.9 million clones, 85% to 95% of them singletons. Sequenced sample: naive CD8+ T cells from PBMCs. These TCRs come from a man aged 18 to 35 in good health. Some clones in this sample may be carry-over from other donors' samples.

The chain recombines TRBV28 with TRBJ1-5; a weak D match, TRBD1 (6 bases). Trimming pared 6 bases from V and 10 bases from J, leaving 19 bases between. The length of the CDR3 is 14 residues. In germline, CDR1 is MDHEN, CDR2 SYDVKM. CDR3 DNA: TGTGCCAGCAGACCAAACGCGGACAGCAGACCCCAGCATTTT. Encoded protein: CASRPNADSRPQHF.

CDR3 region: CASSLRLAGVDEQYF. DNA for the CDR3: TGTGCCAGCAGCTTACGGCTAGCGGGAGTGGATGAGCAGTACTTC. The chain combines TRBV11-3 with TRBJ2-7, with 10 bases matching TRBD2. V lost 2 bases, J lost 7 bases, and 8 bases stayed unmatched. The germline gives CDR1 SGHNT, CDR2 YENEEA. CDR3 length equals 15 residues.

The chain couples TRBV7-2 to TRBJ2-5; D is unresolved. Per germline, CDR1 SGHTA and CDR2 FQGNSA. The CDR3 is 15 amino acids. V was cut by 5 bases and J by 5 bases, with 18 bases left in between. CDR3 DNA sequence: TGTGCCAGCAGCCCGTTCCCGGTCGTGGGGGAGACCCAGTACTTC. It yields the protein CASSPFPVVGETQYF.

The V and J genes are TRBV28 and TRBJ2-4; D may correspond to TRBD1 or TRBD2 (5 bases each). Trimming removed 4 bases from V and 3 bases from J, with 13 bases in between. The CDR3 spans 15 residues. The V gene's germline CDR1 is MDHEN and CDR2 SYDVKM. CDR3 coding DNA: TGTGCCAGCAGTTCCCCGGGTGGGGGCAAAAACATTCAGTACTTC. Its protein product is CASSSPGGGKNIQYF.

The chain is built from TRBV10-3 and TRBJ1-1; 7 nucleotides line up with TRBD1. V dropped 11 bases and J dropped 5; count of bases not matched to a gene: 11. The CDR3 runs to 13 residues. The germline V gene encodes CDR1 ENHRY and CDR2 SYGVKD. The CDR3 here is CAAGGTGRTEAFF. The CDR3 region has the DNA TGTGCCGCAGGGGGAACAGGGAGGACTGAAGCTTTCTTT.

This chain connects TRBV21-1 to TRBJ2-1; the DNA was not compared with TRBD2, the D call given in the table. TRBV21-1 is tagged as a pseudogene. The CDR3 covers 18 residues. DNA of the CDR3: TGTGCCAGCAGCAAAATTCCCCCGGGACTAGCGGGATTCTGTGAGCAGTTCTTC. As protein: CASSKIPPGLAGFCEQFF.

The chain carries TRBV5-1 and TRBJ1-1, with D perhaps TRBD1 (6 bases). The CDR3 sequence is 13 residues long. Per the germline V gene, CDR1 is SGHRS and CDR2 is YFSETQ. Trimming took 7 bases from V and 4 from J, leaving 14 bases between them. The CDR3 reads CASHRGGGTEAFF. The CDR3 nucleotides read TGCGCCAGCCATCGAGGGGGTGGCACTGAAGCTTTCTTT.

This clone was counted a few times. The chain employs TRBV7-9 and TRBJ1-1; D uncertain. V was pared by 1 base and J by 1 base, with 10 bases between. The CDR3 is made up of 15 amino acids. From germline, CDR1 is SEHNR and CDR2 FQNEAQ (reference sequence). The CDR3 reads CASSLGRLGNTEAFF. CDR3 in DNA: TGTGCCAGCAGCTTAGGCCGGTTGGGGAACACTGAAGCTTTCTTT.

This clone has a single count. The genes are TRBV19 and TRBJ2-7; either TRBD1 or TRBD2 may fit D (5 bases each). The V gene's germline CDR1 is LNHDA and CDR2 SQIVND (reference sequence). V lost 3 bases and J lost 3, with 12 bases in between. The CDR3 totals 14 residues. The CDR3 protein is CASSIWGRNYEQYF. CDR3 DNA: TGTGCCAGTAGTATCTGGGGACGGAACTACGAGCAGTACTTC.

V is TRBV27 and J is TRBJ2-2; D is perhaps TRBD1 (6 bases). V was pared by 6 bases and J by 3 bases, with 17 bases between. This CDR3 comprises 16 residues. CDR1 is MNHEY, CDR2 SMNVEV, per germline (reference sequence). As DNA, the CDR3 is TGTGCCAGCAGGCCCGGGACAACCTATTACACCGGGGAGCTGTTTTTT. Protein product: CASRPGTTYYTGELFF.

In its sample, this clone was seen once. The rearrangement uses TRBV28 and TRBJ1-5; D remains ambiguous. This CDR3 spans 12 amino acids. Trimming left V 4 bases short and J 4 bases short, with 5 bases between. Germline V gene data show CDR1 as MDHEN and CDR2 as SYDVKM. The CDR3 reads CASSSLNQPQHF. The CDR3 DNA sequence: TGTGCCAGCAGTTCCCTAAATCAGCCCCAGCATTTT.

CDR3 sequence (DNA): TGTGCCAGCAGCTTAGATTGGGGTTTTTCCGAGCAGTACTTC. As protein: CASSLDWGFSEQYF. The gene calls are TRBV7-8 and TRBJ2-7; D is undetermined. The CDR3 consists of 14 residues. V dropped 1 base and J dropped 6 bases, with 13 bases sitting between them. In germline, CDR1 is SGHVS, CDR2 FQNEAQ.

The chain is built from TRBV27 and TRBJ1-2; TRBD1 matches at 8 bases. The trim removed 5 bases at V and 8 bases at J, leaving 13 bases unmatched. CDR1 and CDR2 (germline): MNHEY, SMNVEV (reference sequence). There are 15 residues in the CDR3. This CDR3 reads CASSPQQGAWGGYTF. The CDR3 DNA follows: TGTGCCAGCAGTCCGCAGCAGGGGGCCTGGGGAGGCTACACCTTC.

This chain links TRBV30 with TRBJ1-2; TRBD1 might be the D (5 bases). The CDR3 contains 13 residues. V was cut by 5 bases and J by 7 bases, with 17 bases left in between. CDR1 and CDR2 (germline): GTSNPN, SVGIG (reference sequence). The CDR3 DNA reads TGTGCCTGGCAGTGGGGAGGGGTGGGTGGCTACACCTTC. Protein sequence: CAWQWGGVGGYTF.

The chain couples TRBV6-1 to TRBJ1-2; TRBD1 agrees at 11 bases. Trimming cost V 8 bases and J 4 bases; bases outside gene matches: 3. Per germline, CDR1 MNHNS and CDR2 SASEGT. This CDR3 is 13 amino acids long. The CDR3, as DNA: TGTGCCAGCGGGGGGACAGGGGGCTATGGCTACACCTTC. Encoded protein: CASGGTGGYGYTF.

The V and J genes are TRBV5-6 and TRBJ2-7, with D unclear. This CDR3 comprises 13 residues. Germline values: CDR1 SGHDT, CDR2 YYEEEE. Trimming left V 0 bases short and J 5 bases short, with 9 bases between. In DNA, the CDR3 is TGTGCCAGCAGCTTGGGACCTCAAGACGAGCAGTACTTC. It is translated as CASSLGPQDEQYF.

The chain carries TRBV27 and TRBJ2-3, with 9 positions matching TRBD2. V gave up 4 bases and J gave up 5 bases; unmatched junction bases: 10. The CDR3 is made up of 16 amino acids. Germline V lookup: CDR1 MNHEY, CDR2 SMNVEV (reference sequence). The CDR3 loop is CASSSEGREGLDTQYF. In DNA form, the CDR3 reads TGTGCCAGCAGTTCCGAGGGGCGGGAGGGTCTAGATACGCAGTATTTT.

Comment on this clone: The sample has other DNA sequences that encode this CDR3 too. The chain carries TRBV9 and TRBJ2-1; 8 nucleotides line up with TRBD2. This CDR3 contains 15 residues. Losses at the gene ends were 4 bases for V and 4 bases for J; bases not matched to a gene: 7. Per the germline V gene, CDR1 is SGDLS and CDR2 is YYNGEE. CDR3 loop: CASSSPASGYNEQFF. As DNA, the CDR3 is TGTGCCAGCAGCTCCCCTGCTAGCGGGTACAATGAGCAGTTCTTC.

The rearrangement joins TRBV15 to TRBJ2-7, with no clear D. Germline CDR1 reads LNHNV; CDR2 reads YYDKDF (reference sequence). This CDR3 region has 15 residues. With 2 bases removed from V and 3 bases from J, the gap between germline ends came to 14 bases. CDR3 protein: CATSRRPGPFYEQYF. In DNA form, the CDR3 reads TGTGCCACCAGCAGAAGGCCAGGACCGTTCTACGAGCAGTACTTC.

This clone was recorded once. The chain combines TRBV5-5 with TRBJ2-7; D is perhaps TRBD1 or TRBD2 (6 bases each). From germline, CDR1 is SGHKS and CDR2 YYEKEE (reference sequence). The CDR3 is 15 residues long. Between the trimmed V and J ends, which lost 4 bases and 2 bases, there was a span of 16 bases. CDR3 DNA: TGTGCCAGCAGCCCGGGGGCCAAGGAGACCTACGAGCAGTACTTC. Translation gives CASSPGAKETYEQYF.